Below, 25 T cell receptor beta chains from the same sample are listed, as sequenced in a study of T cells in Graves' hyperthyroidism and ophthalmopathy. The TCR beta CDR3 regions underwent amplification using RNA transcripts as the source. Initially, a first-round RT-PCR of the TCR CDR3 employed the HTBI primer set. Via MiXCR, TCRdb re-called the multiplex PCR reads, giving one row per CDR3 protein. This sample has around 300,000 distinct CDR3 sequences, with around 14% found just once. Sequenced: blood. Source of these receptors: a woman aged 25 to 39 with Graves' hyperthyroidism.

This chain connects TRBV5-6 to TRBJ2-3; TRBD2 matches 8 bases. The germline V gene encodes CDR1 SGHDT and CDR2 YYEEEE. The CDR3 loop spans 15 amino acids. The V and J ends lost 0 bases and 2 bases, in that order; junction bases with no gene match: 2. The CDR3 DNA sequence: TGTGCCAGCAGCTTGGCCGGGGGGGACACAGATACGCAGTATTTT. Translating gives CASSLAGGDTDTQYF.

This clonotype was recorded many times. V and J are TRBV29-1 and TRBJ2-3, with 9 bases matching TRBD1. Germline CDR1 SQVTM, CDR2 ANQGSEA. The CDR3 has 13 residues. Trimming took 7 bases from V and 5 from J; bases not matched to a gene: 7. CDR3 in DNA: TGCAGCGCCGGACAGGGGTTGGTAGATACGCAGTATTTT. Translating gives CSAGQGLVDTQYF.

This clonotype appeared a few times. V gene TRBV27 combines with J gene TRBJ2-1; tentatively, D is TRBD2 (5 bases). CDR3 size: 16 residues. Trimming pared 6 bases from V and 6 bases from J, leaving 21 bases between. The germline CDR1 and CDR2 sequences are MNHEY and SMNVEV (reference sequence). CDR3 in amino acids: CASSWAAGVIGNEQFF. CDR3 in DNA: TGTGCCAGCAGCTGGGCGGCGGGTGTAATCGGCAATGAGCAGTTCTTC.

This clonotype has only a few counts. This chain uses TRBV28 with TRBJ2-2, with 7 nucleotides matching TRBD1. V dropped 5 bases and J dropped 2; count of bases not matched to a gene: 5. The CDR3 totals 15 residues. CDR1 is MDHEN, CDR2 SYDVKM, per germline. For the CDR3, the DNA is TGTGCCAGCAGTGGCCGGGACAGAAACACCGGGGAGCTGTTTTTT. It codes for CASSGRDRNTGELFF.

This clonotype turned up a few times. The chain joins TRBV6-5 to TRBJ1-5, with D unresolved. Germline CDR1 MNHEY, CDR2 SVGAGI. Trimming left V 2 bases short and J 0 bases short, with 5 bases between. This CDR3 has 14 amino acids. DNA of the CDR3: TGTGCCAGCAGTTACAGGGCTAGCAATCAGCCCCAGCATTTT. This codes for CASSYRASNQPQHF.

In this sample, this clonotype turned up a few times. The chain carries TRBV28 and TRBJ2-7; TRBD2 aligns across 9 bases. The CDR3 totals 13 residues. V lost 8 bases and J lost 4; bases outside the gene matches: 6. Germline V lookup: CDR1 MDHEN, CDR2 SYDVKM. The CDR3, as DNA: TGTGCCAGCCATAGCGGGAGTAGGTACGAGCAGTACTTC. This gives the protein CASHSGSRYEQYF. Full variable domain (rest looked up from reference TRBV28 and TRBJ2-7): DVKVTQSSRYLVKRTGEKVFLECVQDMDHENMFWYRQDPGLGLRLIYFSYDVKMKEKGDIPEGYSVSREKKERFSLILESASTNQTSMYLCASHSGSRYEQYFGPGTRLTVT.

This clonotype was seen a few times. The chain employs TRBV29-1 and TRBJ2-7; possible D gene TRBD1, 6 bases. V was shortened by 4 bases and J by 3 bases, with 10 bases between the two germline ends. The CDR3 consists of 12 residues. Germline CDR1 reads SQVTM; CDR2 reads ANQGSEA. The CDR3 bases are TGCAGCGTTGCCGAGACAGGCTACGAGCAGTACTTC. Protein sequence: CSVAETGYEQYF.

This clonotype has only a few counts. The chain is built from TRBV7-3 and TRBJ2-3; a weak D match, TRBD2 (6 bases). CDR1 is SGHTA, CDR2 FQGTGA, per germline. V dropped 1 base and J dropped 0 bases, with 23 bases sitting between them. The CDR3 is 20 amino acids. This chain's CDR3 is CASSLRASEFSYSSTDTQYF. DNA of the CDR3: TGTGCCAGCAGCTTAAGGGCTAGCGAATTCTCGTATTCTAGCACAGATACGCAGTATTTT. The whole variable domain, filled in from reference TRBV7-3 and TRBJ2-3, reads GAGVSQTPSNKVTEKGKYVELRCDPISGHTALYWYRQSLGQGPEFLIYFQGTGAADDSGLPNDRFFAVRPEGSVSTLKIQRTERGDSAVYLCASSLRASEFSYSSTDTQYFGPGTRLTVL.

The chain carries TRBV29-1 and TRBJ2-5; 8 bases are shared with TRBD1. This CDR3 comprises 15 residues. V gave up 6 bases and J gave up 3 bases; unmatched junction bases: 12. Germline loops: CDR1 SQVTM, CDR2 ANQGSEA. CDR3 DNA: TGCAGCGTATTAGAGACAGGGGACTTTAAAGAGACCCAGTACTTC. It is translated as CSVLETGDFKETQYF.

This chain joins TRBV19 and TRBJ2-1; 9 nucleotides agree with TRBD2. This CDR3 is built from 16 residues. V shed 1 base, J shed 6 bases, and the junction held 7 bases outside the gene matches. From germline, CDR1 is LNHDA and CDR2 SQIVND (reference sequence). The CDR3: CASSIGTSEIVNEQFF. The CDR3, as DNA: TGTGCCAGTAGTATAGGGACTAGCGAGATTGTCAATGAGCAGTTCTTC.

This clonotype was observed a few times. J is TRBJ2-5 and V is TRBV5-5; 8 bases are shared with TRBD1. V shed 3 bases and J 7 bases; nucleotides not matched to a gene: 5. This CDR3 contains 13 residues. CDR1 is SGHKS and CDR2 is YYEKEE in the germline V gene (reference sequence). This chain's CDR3 is CASSSDRVRTQYF. CDR3 DNA: TGTGCCAGCAGCTCGGACAGGGTACGGACCCAGTACTTC.

In its sample, this clonotype was seen many times. The rearrangement links TRBV20-1 to TRBJ2-1; D might be TRBD2 (6 bases). The CDR3 spans 15 residues. With 8 bases removed from V and 2 bases from J, the gap between germline ends came to 19 bases. Germline assignment: CDR1 DFQATT and CDR2 SNEGSKA (reference sequence). CDR3: CSPDLPTGAYNEQFF. The CDR3 DNA reads as TGCAGTCCTGACCTACCCACGGGGGCCTACAATGAGCAGTTCTTC.

A few counts support this clonotype. The chain recombines TRBV20-1 with TRBJ2-5, with 9 bases identical to TRBD1. Per germline, CDR1 DFQATT and CDR2 SNEGSKA (reference sequence). This CDR3 spans 14 amino acids. V gave up 7 bases and J gave up 4 bases; unmatched junction bases: 10. The CDR3 region is CSVTGTGLRETQYF. The CDR3 DNA reads TGCAGTGTCACCGGGACAGGGTTGCGAGAGACCCAGTACTTC.

This clonotype was seen only a few times. V and J are TRBV5-1 and TRBJ2-6; 7 nucleotides line up with TRBD1. Germline V CDR1 and CDR2: SGHRS, YFSETQ. This CDR3 comprises 15 residues. The V and J ends lost 2 bases and 2 bases, in that order; junction bases with no gene match: 1. Here the CDR3 reads CASSFQGAGANVLTF. The CDR3 nucleotides read TGCGCCAGCAGCTTTCAGGGGGCTGGGGCCAACGTCCTGACTTTC.

The chain joins TRBV20-1 to TRBJ2-1; D unclear. This CDR3 contains 13 residues. The V and J ends lost 6 bases and 6 bases respectively, with 15 bases between them. The germline V gene encodes CDR1 DFQATT and CDR2 SNEGSKA (reference sequence). The chain's CDR3 is CSAHEVRSNEQFF. The CDR3 DNA reads TGCAGTGCCCATGAAGTGAGGAGCAATGAGCAGTTCTTC.

This clonotype came up many times. This chain uses TRBV11-2 with TRBJ2-7; 15 bases line up with TRBD2. The V segment lost 6 bases and the J segment 0 bases; nucleotides outside the gene matches: 21. The CDR3 contains 22 residues. Germline CDR1 and CDR2: SGHAT and FQNNGV. Written as DNA, the CDR3 is TGTGCCAGCAGTGACCAACGGGGGGTCCCGGGACTAGCGGGAGGTCCCTCCTACGAGCAGTACTTC. Translated: CASSDQRGVPGLAGGPSYEQYF.

This rearrangement joins TRBV5-4 to TRBJ2-3, with D uncertain. Germline CDR1 and CDR2: SGHNT and YYREEE (reference sequence). The CDR3 is 13 residues long. Between the trimmed V and J ends, which lost 3 bases and 4 bases, there was a span of 9 bases. CDR3 in amino acids: CASSSIGSDTQYF. The DNA of the CDR3 is TGTGCCAGCAGCTCGATAGGGTCAGATACGCAGTATTTT.

This clonotype was seen a handful of times. This chain connects TRBV18 to TRBJ2-1, with a possible D match to TRBD1 (5 bases). V was pared by 5 bases and J by 15 bases, with 20 bases between. Germline V gene data show CDR1 as KGHSH and CDR2 as LQKENI. CDR3 size: 13 residues. In DNA, the CDR3 is TGTGCCAGCTCAGGGGTACCTCAGGGTTTCGCGTTCTTC. Amino acid sequence: CASSGVPQGFAFF. Variable domain in full (rest from reference TRBV18 and TRBJ2-1): NAGVMQNPRHLVRRRGQEARLRCSPMKGHSHVYWYRQLPEEGLKFMVYLQKENIIDESGMPKERFSAEFPKEGPSILRIQQVVRGDSAAYFCASSGVPQGFAFFGPGTRLTVL.

In its sample, this clonotype was seen a few times. This chain uses TRBV20-1 with TRBJ2-1, with TRBD2 identical over 11 bases. The CDR3 runs to 15 residues. CDR1 and CDR2 from the germline V gene are DFQATT and SNEGSKA (reference sequence). Trimming removed 5 bases from V and 8 bases from J; junction bases left unmatched: 11. The chain's CDR3 is CSASSGTSGLYEQFF. In nucleotides, the CDR3 is TGCAGTGCTTCCTCCGGGACTAGCGGCCTCTATGAGCAGTTCTTC.

This clonotype was recorded many times. The chain couples TRBV28 to TRBJ2-1, with TRBD2 identical over 10 bases. The CDR3 is 13 residues long. The junction had 5 bases not matched to a gene; V was cut back by 8 bases and J by 7 bases. Germline CDR1 is MDHEN and CDR2 is SYDVKM. Here the CDR3 DNA reads TGTGCCAGCCTAGCGGGAGTACGGAATGAGCAGTTCTTC. Translated: CASLAGVRNEQFF.

To note about this clonotype: A read error is possible here, since a much larger clone lies one base away. The genes are TRBV11-2 and TRBJ2-7, with TRBD2 as a possible D gene (5 bases). The germline V gene has CDR1 SGHAT and CDR2 FQNNGV. Trimming left V 3 bases short and J 3 bases short, with 12 bases between. The CDR3 spans 14 residues. CDR3 DNA sequence: TGTGCCAGCAGCTTTGAGGGCAGGCTCTACGAGCAGTACTTC. Residues: CASSFEGRLYEQYF.

This clonotype was observed a handful of times. The chain has TRBV30 and TRBJ2-1, with TRBD2 as a possible D gene (6 bases). Trimming shortened V by 1 base and J by 2 bases, and 12 bases separated the two germline ends. The CDR3 is 15 amino acids. Germline-derived CDR1 and CDR2 are GTSNPN and SVGIG (reference sequence). In DNA, the CDR3 is TGTGCCTGGAGTGGTCTAGCGAATACCTACAATGAGCAGTTCTTC. Translating it yields CAWSGLANTYNEQFF. Looking up the rest from reference TRBV30 and TRBJ2-1 gives the full variable domain: SQTIHQWPATLVQPVGSPLSLECTVEGTSNPNLYWYRQAAGRGLQLLFYSVGIGQISSEVPQNLSASRPQDRQFILSSKKLLLSDSGFYLCAWSGLANTYNEQFFGPGTRLTVL.

This chain's CDR3 is CASSSPAGVGYNEQFF. The CDR3 coding sequence is TGTGCCAGCAGTTCCCCAGCGGGAGTTGGCTACAATGAGCAGTTCTTC. The V call is TRBV27, the J call TRBJ2-1; 8 positions match TRBD2. Looked up from germline, CDR1 is MNHEY and CDR2 is SMNVEV (reference sequence). The CDR3 consists of 16 residues. V shed 4 bases, J shed 3 bases, and the junction held 8 bases outside the gene matches.

This chain uses TRBV12-3 or TRBV12-4 with TRBJ2-7; D might be TRBD2 (6 bases). The V gene lost 5 bases and the J gene lost 7 bases, with 18 bases spanning the gap. This CDR3 contains 14 residues. The CDR3 bases are TGTGCCAGCAGTGACTCCGGGACTCCCTGGGAGCAGTACTTC. Amino acids: CASSDSGTPWEQYF.

This clonotype occurred many times. This CDR3 is CASSSGPAVDTQYF. CDR3 DNA: TGTGCCAGCAGCTCCGGACCTGCAGTAGATACGCAGTATTTT. The chain is built from TRBV11-2 and TRBJ2-3; D gene ambiguous. Germline V lookup: CDR1 SGHAT, CDR2 FQNNGV. V gave up 4 bases and J gave up 5 bases, with 13 bases separating them. This CDR3 region has 14 residues.